A selection of T cell receptor beta chains follows, all from one sample in a study of cytomegalovirus exposure and HLA in healthy donors. Only in-frame clones appear in the TCRdb table, and some are missing; sequencing was by immunoSEQ multiplex PCR. The sample lists 130,000 or so clones, 60% to 85% occurring once. The specimen was PBMCs. These receptors all stem from a female donor in good health and CMV-seropositive. Both conserved end residues are part of each CDR3. A D gene is named only where the DNA matches it firmly.

TRBJ2-7 | 15 | TRBD2 | TRBV5-4 | CASSLGTSGTYEQYF
TRBJ1-1 | 15 | TRBD1 | TRBV7-9 | CASSPGQGWHTEAFF
NA | 11 | NA | TRBV30 | CAWNTGYEQYF
TRBJ2-3 | 18 | TRBD2 | TRBV28 | CASSPPGLAGTSTDTQYF
TRBJ1-3 | 14 | NA | TRBV6-1 | CASSDTSSGNTIYF
TRBJ2-7 | 14 | NA | TRBV10-3 | CAISESGTSYEQYF
TRBJ2-5 | 16 | TRBD2 | TRBV7-2 | CASSLAGGLSGETQYF
TRBJ1-2 | 14 | TRBD1 | TRBV5-4 | CASSFPGGLYGYTF
TRBJ1-5 | 16 | NA | TRBV19 | CASSIGGGSGNQPQHF
TRBJ2-3 | 16 | NA | TRBV5-1 | CASHYRGGGITDTQYF
TRBJ2-1 | 13 | NA | TRBV6-4 | CASSDRTGTRQFF
TRBJ1-5 | 15 | TRBD1 | TRBV19 | CASSQSDRAGQPQHF
TRBJ2-5 | 16 | NA | TRBV5-6 | CASSLVSMLAGETQYF
TRBJ2-7 | 14 | TRBD1 | TRBV6-1 | CASSNRDSTYEQYF
TRBJ2-5 | 15 | TRBD2 | TRBV11-2 | CASSLRLAGVETQYF
TRBJ2-7 | 15 | TRBD1 | TRBV11-2 | CASSPSRDRVYEQYF
TRBJ2-5 | 16 | TRBD2 | TRBV5-1 | CASSSGLTSGGETQYF
TRBJ2-7 | 14 | TRBD1 | TRBV27 | CASSSDRVVYEQYF
NA | 16 | TRBD1 | TRBV18 | CASRGQGQAKGYEQYF
TRBJ1-3 | 14 | NA | TRBV9 | CASSGWTQGNTIYF
TRBJ1-1 | 14 | NA | TRBV7-9 | CASSRDRSNTEAFF
TRBJ2-1 | 13 | NA | TRBV5-1 | CASSPGTLNEQFF
TRBJ1-6 | 15 | NA | TRBV7-6 | CASSPTGNNNSPLHF
TRBJ2-1 | 15 | NA | TRBV9 | CASSVAEGSGNEQFF
TRBJ2-3 | 18 | TRBD2 | TRBV4-1 | CASSGMLAGGPGTDTQYF
TRBJ2-1 | 17 | TRBD2 | TRBV7-8 | CASSLAATSGGANEQFF
TRBJ2-6 | 16 | TRBD1 | TRBV5-5 | CASSNRGGGGANVLTF
TRBJ2-7 | 12 | NA | TRBV28 | CASSLTGEEQYF
TRBJ1-3 | 16 | NA | TRBV7-9 | CASSTGGGGSGNTIYF
TRBJ2-7 | 14 | NA | TRBV5-1 | CASSELTGLVEQYF
TRBJ2-7 | 13 | NA | TRBV6-5 | CASSYARSIEQYF
TRBJ1-5 | 16 | TRBD1 | TRBV28 | CASSLISGQVNQPQHF
TRBJ2-6 | 15 | NA | TRBV6-6 | CASSLGSSGANVLTF
TRBJ2-5 | 15 | TRBD2 | TRBV5-1 | CASSLRTSGMETQYF
TRBJ2-5 | 16 | TRBD2 | TRBV4-1 | CASSQELSGRGETQYF
TRBJ1-2 | 12 | TRBD1 | TRBV2 | CASSGQDYGYTF
TRBJ2-2 | 14 | NA | TRBV7-3 | CASSLLQGSGELFF
TRBJ1-2 | 14 | TRBD1 | TRBV9 | CASSTKDRAYGYTF
TRBJ2-1 | 16 | TRBD2 | TRBV11-1 | CASSLRGTSGSREQFF
TRBJ2-1 | 12 | NA | TRBV7-3 | CASSIGQGEQFF
TRBJ1-2 | 15 | NA | TRBV2 | CASSELGQTNYGYTF
TRBJ2-7 | 14 | NA | TRBV5-6 | CASSLRGTTYEQYF
TRBJ2-1 | 13 | TRBD2 | TRBV6-1 | CASIALADNEQFF
TRBJ2-1 | 14 | TRBD2 | TRBV25-1 | CASSGTSGYNEQFF
TRBJ1-6 | 13 | NA | TRBV2 | CASSVRGNSPLHF
TRBJ2-2 | 14 | TRBD1 | TRBV29-1 | CSATGDQLGGELFF
TRBJ2-1 | 15 | NA | TRBV29-1 | CSVESYSGVYNEQFF
TRBJ2-1 | 19 | NA | TRBV5-1 | CASSLAIGGRLDTYNEQFF
TRBJ1-1 | 15 | TRBD1 | TRBV6-5 | CASGRSDRGLNEAFF
TRBJ2-1 | 19 | TRBD2 | TRBV9 | CASSVAGGLAGGRDNEQFF
NA | 15 | TRBD2 | TRBV5-4 | CASSFEAGGPYEQYF
TRBJ1-2 | 12 | NA | TRBV2 | CASSEVLMANTF
NA | 13 | TRBD1 | TRBV5-1 | CASNRQGSYEQYF
TRBJ2-1 | 12 | NA | TRBV30 | CAWSDGYNEQFF
TRBJ2-7 | 14 | NA | TRBV6-6 | CASSSQRSSYEQYF
TRBJ2-1 | 16 | TRBD1 | TRBV29-1 | CSVDRGQGGSYNEQFF
TRBJ2-7 | 14 | NA | TRBV19 | CASSPHRATYEQYF
TRBJ2-3 | 17 | TRBD1 | TRBV7-3 | CASSPLVGTGTTDTQYF